This passage covers 3 T cell receptor beta chains from one sample sequenced in a study of tumor and adjacent non-tumor tissue in lung cancer. This sample's RNA came from whole unsorted tissue. A modified ARM-PCR protocol with three rounds of nested PCR amplified TCRbeta. In TCRdb, the multiplex PCR reads were re-called with MiXCR into one record per CDR3 protein. The sample consists of about 81,000 distinct CDR3 sequences, roughly 72% of them appearing once. Sequencing was carried out using lung tumor tissue. These receptors all stem from a woman aged 40-49 years with non-small cell lung cancer.

In the case of this clonotype: At one boundary the junction diverges from the germline segment, which might be a read error. This chain links TRBV29-1 with TRBJ2-7, with TRBD2 as a possible D gene (6 bases). Germline V lookup: CDR1 SQVTM, CDR2 ANQGSEA. The CDR3 consists of 13 residues. CDR3 DNA sequence: TGCAGCGTTGGGGGCGGAGGGATTTACGTGCAGTACTTC. It specifies CSVGGGGIYVQYF.

Details on this clonotype: The conserved final phenylalanine or tryptophan is absent from the CDR3, which likely points to a read error. The DNA is omitted, as the CDR3 cannot be located on it reliably, and the CDR3 follows TCRdb's listing. The V call is TRBV4-2, the J call TRBJ1-2. The CDR3 spans 16 amino acids, including both terminal residues. Germline lookup yields CDR1 LGHNA and CDR2 YNFKEQ. The chain's CDR3 is CAGSPSHGGADYGYII.

A remark on this clonotype: This likely comes from a read error, as the CDR3 has no conserved phenylalanine or tryptophan at its end. The chain uses TRBV11-2 and TRBJ2-4, with 15 bases lining up with TRBD2. CDR1 is SGHAT and CDR2 is FQNNGV in the germline V gene. The CDR3 contains 16 residues. V was clipped by 5 bases and J by 10 bases; unmatched bases: 9. In nucleotides, the CDR3 is TGTGCCAGCAGCCCGGGGACTAGCGGGGGGAACGGGATTCAGTACATC. Amino acid sequence: CASSPGTSGGNGIQYI.